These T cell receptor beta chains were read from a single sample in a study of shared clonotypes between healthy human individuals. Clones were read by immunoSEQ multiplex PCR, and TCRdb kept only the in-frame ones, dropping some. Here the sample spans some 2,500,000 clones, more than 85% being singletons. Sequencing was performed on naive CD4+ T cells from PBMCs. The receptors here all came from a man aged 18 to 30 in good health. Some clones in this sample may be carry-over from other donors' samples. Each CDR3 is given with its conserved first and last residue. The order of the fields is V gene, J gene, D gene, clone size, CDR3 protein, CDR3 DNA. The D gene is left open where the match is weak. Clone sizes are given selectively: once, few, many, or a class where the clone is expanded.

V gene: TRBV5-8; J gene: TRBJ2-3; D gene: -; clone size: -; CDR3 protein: CASRPTGGTDTQYF; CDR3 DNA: TGTGCCAGCAGGCCTACAGGAGGCACAGATACGCAGTATTTT
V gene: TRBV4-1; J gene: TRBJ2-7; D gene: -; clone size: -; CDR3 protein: CASSQDHYRMELYEQYF; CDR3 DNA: TGCGCCAGCAGCCAAGATCATTACAGGATGGAGCTCTACGAGCAGTACTTC
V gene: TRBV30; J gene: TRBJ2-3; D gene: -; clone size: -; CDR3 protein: CAWSVKGMGSDTQYF; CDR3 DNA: TGTGCCTGGAGTGTAAAGGGAATGGGATCAGATACGCAGTATTTT
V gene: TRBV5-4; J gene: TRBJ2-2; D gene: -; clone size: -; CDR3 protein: CASSPPGGELFF; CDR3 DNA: TGTGCCAGCAGCCCACCCGGCGGGGAGCTGTTTTTT
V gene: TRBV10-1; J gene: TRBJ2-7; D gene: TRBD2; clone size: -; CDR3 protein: CASSAGTTSPEQYF; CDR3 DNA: TGCGCCAGCAGTGCCGGGACTACCAGCCCCGAGCAGTACTTC
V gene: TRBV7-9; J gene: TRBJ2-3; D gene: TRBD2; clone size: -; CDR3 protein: CASSARLAGDTDTQYF; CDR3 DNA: TGTGCCAGCAGCGCAAGACTAGCGGGGGACACAGATACGCAGTATTTT
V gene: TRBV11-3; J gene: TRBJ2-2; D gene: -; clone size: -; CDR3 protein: CASSTNTGELFF; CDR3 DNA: TGTGCCAGCAGCACCAACACCGGGGAGCTGTTTTTT
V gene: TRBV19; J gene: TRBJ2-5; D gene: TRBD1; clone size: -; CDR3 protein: CASSGRDRAQETQYF; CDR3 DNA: TGTGCCAGTAGTGGCCGGGACAGGGCCCAAGAGACCCAGTACTTC
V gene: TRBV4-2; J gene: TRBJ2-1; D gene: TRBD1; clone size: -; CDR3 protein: CASSQPKGAYNEQFF; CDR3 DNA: TGTGCCAGCAGCCAACCCAAGGGGGCTTACAATGAGCAGTTCTTC
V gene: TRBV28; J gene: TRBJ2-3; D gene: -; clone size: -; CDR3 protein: CASSLPTHLTQYF; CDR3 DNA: TGTGCCAGCAGTTTACCCACCCATCTTACGCAGTATTTT
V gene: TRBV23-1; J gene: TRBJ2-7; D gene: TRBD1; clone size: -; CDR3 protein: CASSQPSGTGRDEQYF; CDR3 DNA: TGCGCCAGCAGTCAGCCCAGCGGGACAGGGAGGGACGAGCAGTACTTC
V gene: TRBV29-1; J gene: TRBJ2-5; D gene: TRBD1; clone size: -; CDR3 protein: CSVVFLVRGTYQETQYF; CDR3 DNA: TGCAGCGTCGTATTCCTTGTCAGGGGGACGTACCAAGAGACCCAGTACTTC
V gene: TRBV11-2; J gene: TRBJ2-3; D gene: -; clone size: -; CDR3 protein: CASSSGLFWTDTQYF; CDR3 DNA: TGTGCCAGCAGCTCGGGACTTTTCTGGACAGATACGCAGTATTTT
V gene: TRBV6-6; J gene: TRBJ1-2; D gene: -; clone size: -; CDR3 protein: CASSYSRGYGYTF; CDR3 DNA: TGTGCCAGCAGTTACTCGAGAGGCTATGGCTACACCTTC
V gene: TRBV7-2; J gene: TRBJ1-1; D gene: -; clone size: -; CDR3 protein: CASSLSRNTEAFF; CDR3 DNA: TGTGCCAGCAGCTTGTCCCGGAACACTGAAGCTTTCTTT
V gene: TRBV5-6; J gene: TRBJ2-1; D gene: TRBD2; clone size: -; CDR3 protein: CASRRGVAGTYNEQFF; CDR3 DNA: TGTGCCAGCAGGAGGGGAGTAGCGGGGACCTACAATGAGCAGTTCTTC
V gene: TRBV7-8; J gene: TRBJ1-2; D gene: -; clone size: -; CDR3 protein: CASSLDSGLGVYGYTF; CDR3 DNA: TGTGCCAGCAGCTTAGATTCGGGGCTGGGGGTGTATGGCTACACCTTC
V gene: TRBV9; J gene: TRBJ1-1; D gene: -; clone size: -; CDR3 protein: CASSGRRDLLGVTEAFF; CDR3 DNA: TGTGCCAGCAGCGGAAGAAGGGACCTACTGGGGGTCACTGAAGCTTTCTTT
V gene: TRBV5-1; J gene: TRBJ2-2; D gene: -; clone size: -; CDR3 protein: CASSPSAGTGELFF; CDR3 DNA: TGCGCCAGCAGCCCCTCTGCGGGCACCGGGGAGCTGTTTTTT
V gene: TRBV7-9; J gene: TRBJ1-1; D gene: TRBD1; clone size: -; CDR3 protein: CASSLDWTGLNTEAFF; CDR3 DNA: TGTGCCAGCAGCTTAGATTGGACAGGGCTGAACACTGAAGCTTTCTTT
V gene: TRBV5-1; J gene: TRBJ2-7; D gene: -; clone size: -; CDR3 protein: CASSLVGSYEQYF; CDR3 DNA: TGCGCCAGCAGCTTGGTGGGGTCCTACGAGCAGTACTTC
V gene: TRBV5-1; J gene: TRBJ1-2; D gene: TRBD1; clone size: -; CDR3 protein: CASSLDRVRYTF; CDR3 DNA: TGCGCCAGCAGCCTGGACAGGGTTCGCTACACCTTC
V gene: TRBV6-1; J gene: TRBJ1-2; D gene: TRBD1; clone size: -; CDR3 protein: CASTYPGTGYGYTF; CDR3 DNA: TGTGCCAGCACCTACCCCGGGACAGGCTATGGCTACACCTTC
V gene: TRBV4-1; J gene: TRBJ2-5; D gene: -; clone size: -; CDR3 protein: CASSQDSNRRQETQYF; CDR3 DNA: TGCGCCAGCAGCCAAGACTCGAACCGGAGACAAGAGACCCAGTACTTC
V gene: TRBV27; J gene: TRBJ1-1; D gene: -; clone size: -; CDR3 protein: CASSFGTHADTEAFF; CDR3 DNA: TGTGCCAGCAGTTTCGGGACGCACGCAGACACTGAAGCTTTCTTT
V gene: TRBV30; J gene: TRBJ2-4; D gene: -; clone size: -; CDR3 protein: CAWSVSGNIQYF; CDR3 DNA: TGTGCCTGGAGTGTATCCGGAAACATTCAGTACTTC
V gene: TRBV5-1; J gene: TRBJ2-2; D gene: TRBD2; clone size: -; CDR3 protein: CASSPLLAGDAGELFF; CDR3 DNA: TGCGCCAGCAGCCCCCTGCTAGCGGGAGATGCCGGGGAGCTGTTTTTT
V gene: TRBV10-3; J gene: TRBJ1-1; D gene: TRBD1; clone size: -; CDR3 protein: CAISEGGQGLNTEAFF; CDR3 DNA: TGTGCCATCAGTGAAGGAGGACAGGGGCTGAACACTGAAGCTTTCTTT
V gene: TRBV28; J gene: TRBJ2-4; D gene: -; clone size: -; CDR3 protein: CASTYLGDIQYF; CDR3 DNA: TGTGCCAGCACTTATCTCGGTGACATTCAGTACTTC
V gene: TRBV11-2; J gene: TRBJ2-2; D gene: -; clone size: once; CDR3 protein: CASSFSLSIANTGELFF; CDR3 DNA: TGTGCCAGCAGCTTTAGTCTATCTATCGCGAACACCGGGGAGCTGTTTTTT
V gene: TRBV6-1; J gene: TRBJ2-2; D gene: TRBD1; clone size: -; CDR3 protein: CATRGQGFTGELFF; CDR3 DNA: TGTGCCACCAGGGGACAGGGTTTTACCGGGGAGCTGTTTTTT
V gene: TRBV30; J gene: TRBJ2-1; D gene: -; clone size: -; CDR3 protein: CAWTRAGFNNEQFF; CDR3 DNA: TGTGCCTGGACCCGGGCGGGGTTCAACAATGAGCAGTTCTTC
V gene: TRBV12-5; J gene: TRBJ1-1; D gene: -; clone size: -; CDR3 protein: CASGLVVGTRSNTEAFF; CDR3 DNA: TGTGCTAGTGGTTTGGTAGTTGGAACTCGCTCGAACACTGAAGCTTTCTTT
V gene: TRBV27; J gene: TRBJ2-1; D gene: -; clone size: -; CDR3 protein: CASRPTGTLGQFF; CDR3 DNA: TGTGCCAGCAGGCCCACCGGGACCCTTGGACAGTTCTTC
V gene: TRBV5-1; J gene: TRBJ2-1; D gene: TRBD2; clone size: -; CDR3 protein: CASSPGLAGERGYNEQFF; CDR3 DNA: TGCGCCAGCAGTCCCGGACTAGCGGGGGAGAGGGGTTACAATGAGCAGTTCTTC
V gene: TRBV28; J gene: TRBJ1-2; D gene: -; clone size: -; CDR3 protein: CASSLGGGGAVYGYTF; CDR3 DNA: TGTGCCAGCAGCCTAGGGGGGGGAGGTGCGGTCTATGGCTACACCTTC
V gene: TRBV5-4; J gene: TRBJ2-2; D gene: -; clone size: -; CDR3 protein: CASSSRTDANTGELFF; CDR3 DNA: TGTGCCAGCAGCTCTAGGACGGATGCGAACACCGGGGAGCTGTTTTTT
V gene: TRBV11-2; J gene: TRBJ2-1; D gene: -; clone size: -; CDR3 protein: CASSTYNEQFF; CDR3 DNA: TGTGCCAGCTCCACCTACAATGAGCAGTTCTTC
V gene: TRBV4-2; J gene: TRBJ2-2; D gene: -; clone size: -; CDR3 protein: CASSRFVPGPGELFF; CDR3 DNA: TGTGCCAGCAGCCGATTCGTCCCGGGGCCCGGGGAGCTGTTTTTT
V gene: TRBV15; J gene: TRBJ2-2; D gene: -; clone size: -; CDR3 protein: CATSRDFIRPYDTGELFF; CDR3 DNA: TGTGCCACCAGCAGAGATTTCATTAGGCCTTACGACACCGGGGAGCTGTTTTTT
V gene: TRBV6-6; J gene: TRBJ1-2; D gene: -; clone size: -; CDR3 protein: CASSYPTVIYGYTF; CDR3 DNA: TGTGCCAGCAGTTACCCGACAGTGATCTATGGCTACACCTTC
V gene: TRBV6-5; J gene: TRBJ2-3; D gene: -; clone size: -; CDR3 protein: CASSPPGADTQYF; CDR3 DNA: TGTGCCAGCAGTCCACCTGGCGCAGATACGCAGTATTTT
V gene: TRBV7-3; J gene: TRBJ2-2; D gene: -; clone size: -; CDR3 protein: CASSFVNTGELFF; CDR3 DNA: TGTGCCAGCAGCTTTGTTAACACCGGGGAGCTGTTTTTT
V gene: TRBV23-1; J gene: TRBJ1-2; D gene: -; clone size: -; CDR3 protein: CASSQSNSLYGYTF; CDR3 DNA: TGCGCCAGCAGTCAATCTAACAGCCTCTATGGCTACACCTTC
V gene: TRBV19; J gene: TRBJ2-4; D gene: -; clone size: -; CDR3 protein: CASSILDIQYF; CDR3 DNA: TGTGCCAGTAGTATTTTGGACATTCAGTACTTC
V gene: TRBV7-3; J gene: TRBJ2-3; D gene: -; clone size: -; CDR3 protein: CASSLLAGPSTDTQYF; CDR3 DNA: TGTGCCAGCAGCTTACTCGCCGGTCCTAGCACAGATACGCAGTATTTT
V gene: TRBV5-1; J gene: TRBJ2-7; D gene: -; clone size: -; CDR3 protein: CASSEKTGSSYEQYF; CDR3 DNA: TGCGCCAGCAGCGAAAAAACAGGTAGTAGCTACGAGCAGTACTTC
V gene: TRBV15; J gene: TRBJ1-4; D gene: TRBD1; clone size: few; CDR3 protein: CATSTGQALGEKLFF; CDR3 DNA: TGTGCCACCAGCACCGGACAGGCTCTGGGTGAAAAACTGTTTTTT
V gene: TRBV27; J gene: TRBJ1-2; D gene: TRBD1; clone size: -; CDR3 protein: CASSVNRGHYGYTF; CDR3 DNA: TGTGCCAGCAGTGTAAACAGGGGGCACTATGGCTACACCTTC
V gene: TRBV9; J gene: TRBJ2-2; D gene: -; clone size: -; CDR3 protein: CASSVEAKRGTGELFF; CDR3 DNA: TGTGCCAGCAGCGTAGAAGCTAAACGGGGCACCGGGGAGCTGTTTTTT
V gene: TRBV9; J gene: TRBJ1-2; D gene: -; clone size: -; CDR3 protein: CASSAVSGYTF; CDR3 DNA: TGTGCCAGCAGCGCCGTGAGTGGCTACACCTTC
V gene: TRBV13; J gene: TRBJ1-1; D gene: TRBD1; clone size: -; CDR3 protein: CASSLFRSQGAPFF; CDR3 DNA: TGTGCCAGCAGCTTATTTCGTTCGCAGGGGGCCCCCTTTTTT